Listed below are T cell receptor beta chains from one sample, sequenced in a study of T cell clonotyping in hematopoietic cell transplantation. Generated by immunoSEQ multiplex PCR, the TCRdb table keeps only in-frame clones and is missing some. This sample has roughly 6,000 clones, with more than 70% found just once. The sample was peripheral blood mononuclear cells, taken before stem cell transplant. Every receptor here comes from a woman between 45 and 65 years old with acute myeloid leukemia. Some clones in this sample may be carry-over from other donors' samples. Each CDR3 is given with its conserved first and last residue. The D gene is left open where the match is weak. For some rows the clone size is stated as once, few or many, or as a class when expanded; others skip it.

CASSFSLAGDTQYF | TGTGCCAGCAGTTTCTCCCTAGCGGGGGATACGCAGTATTTT | TRBD2 | 14 | TRBJ2-3 | hyperexpanded | TRBV27
CASSLAVGSSYNEQFF | TGTGCCAGCAGCTTAGCGGTCGGAAGCTCCTACAATGAGCAGTTCTTC | NA | 16 | TRBJ2-1 | NA | TRBV11-3
CASTGERGGTQYF | TGTGCCAGCACCGGAGAGCGGGGAGGGACCCAGTACTTC | TRBD2 | 13 | TRBJ2-5 | NA | TRBV2
CASSPGQDSSYEQYF | TGTGCCAGCAGCCCGGGGCAGGATTCCTCCTACGAGCAGTACTTC | NA | 15 | TRBJ2-7 | NA | TRBV5-4
CASSLAGGREQFF | TGTGCCAGCAGCTTGGCGGGGGGGCGTGAGCAGTTCTTC | TRBD2 | 13 | TRBJ2-1 | few | TRBV7-9
CASLTGSNEKLFF | TGTGCCAGCCTGACAGGGTCGAACGAAAAACTGTTTTTT | TRBD1 | 13 | TRBJ1-4 | NA | TRBV2
CASSLVGEGSYEQYF | TGCGCCAGCAGCTTGGTAGGGGAGGGCTCCTACGAGCAGTACTTC | TRBD2 | 15 | TRBJ2-7 | NA | TRBV5-1
CASSDRPNEKLFF | TGTGCCAGCTCGGACAGGCCTAATGAAAAACTGTTTTTT | TRBD1 | 13 | TRBJ1-4 | NA | TRBV6-1
CASSPPGQGYTGELFF | TGTGCCAGCAGTCCTCCGGGACAGGGGTACACCGGGGAGCTGTTTTTT | TRBD1 | 16 | TRBJ2-2 | NA | TRBV6-6
CASSSPGLTQYF | TGTGCCAGCTCTTCACCGGGACTAACGCAGTATTTT | TRBD2 | 12 | TRBJ2-3 | NA | TRBV28
CVDSSSPSTDTQYF | TGCGTGGATAGTAGTTCACCTAGCACAGATACGCAGTATTTT | NA | 14 | TRBJ2-3 | NA | TRBV10-1
CASSLGGGSSYEQYF | TGTGCCAGCAGCTTAGGCGGCGGTAGCTCCTACGAGCAGTACTTC | NA | 15 | TRBJ2-7 | NA | TRBV7-9
CASSEGTANTEAFF | TGCGCCAGCAGCGAGGGGACAGCGAACACTGAAGCTTTCTTT | TRBD1 | 14 | TRBJ1-1 | NA | TRBV5-1
CASYPGGTDTQYF | TGCGCCAGCTACCCTGGGGGCACAGATACGCAGTATTTT | NA | 13 | TRBJ2-3 | NA | TRBV10-2
CASSYSGQGTYTF | TGTGCCAGCAGTTATTCGGGACAGGGCACCTACACCTTC | TRBD1 | 13 | TRBJ1-2 | NA | TRBV6-6
CASSLAPGFATGELFF | TGTGCCAGCAGCTTAGCGCCGGGCTTCGCCACCGGGGAGCTGTTTTTT | NA | 16 | TRBJ2-2 | once | TRBV7-2
CSVHRGETDTQYF | TGCAGCGTTCACAGGGGTGAGACAGATACGCAGTATTTT | TRBD1 | 13 | TRBJ2-3 | NA | TRBV29-1
CASSPSRGRSQPQHF | TGTGCCAGCAGTCCATCCCGGGGAAGAAGTCAGCCCCAGCATTTT | NA | 15 | TRBJ1-5 | NA | TRBV7-8
CASSAGGGPENEQFF | TGTGCCAGCAGCGCAGGGGGGGGGCCGGAGAATGAGCAGTTCTTC | NA | 15 | TRBJ2-1 | NA | TRBV9
CASSLGGPEAFF | TGTGCCAGCAGCTTAGGAGGGCCTGAAGCTTTCTTT | NA | 12 | TRBJ1-1 | NA | TRBV7-2
CATSVLQGATGELFF | TGTGCCACCAGCGTACTACAGGGGGCGACCGGGGAGCTGTTTTTT | TRBD1 | 15 | TRBJ2-2 | NA | TRBV15
CASSNRDRGSGNTIYF | TGTGCCAGCAGCAACCGGGACAGAGGCTCTGGAAACACCATATATTTT | TRBD1 | 16 | TRBJ1-3 | NA | TRBV9
CASSDTSGSKENTQYF | TGTGCCAGCAGTGACACTAGCGGGAGTAAGGAGAATACGCAGTATTTT | TRBD2 | 16 | TRBJ2-3 | NA | TRBV6-1
CASSVGGGPRGGYTF | TGTGCCAGCAGCGTAGGGGGGGGACCCCGCGGAGGCTACACCTTC | NA | 15 | TRBJ1-2 | NA | TRBV9
CASTRTGHFYEQYF | TGTGCCAGCACAAGGACAGGGCATTTTTACGAGCAGTACTTC | TRBD1 | 14 | TRBJ2-7 | NA | TRBV28
CASSIWDTVNYGYTF | TGTGCCAGTAGTATTTGGGACACCGTTAACTATGGCTACACCTTC | NA | 15 | TRBJ1-2 | once | TRBV19
CASSQQGLAYEQYF | TGTGCCAGCAGCCAACAGGGACTAGCTTACGAGCAGTACTTC | TRBD2 | 14 | TRBJ2-7 | NA | TRBV14
CASRGQAYNEQFF | TGTGCCAGCAGGGGACAGGCCTACAATGAGCAGTTCTTC | TRBD1 | 13 | TRBJ2-1 | NA | TRBV6-6
CASSPNEAGENTGELFF | TGTGCCAGCTCACCAAATGAAGCGGGGGAGAACACCGGGGAGCTGTTTTTT | TRBD2 | 17 | TRBJ2-2 | few | TRBV18
CASSLLAGGSDTQYF | TGTGCCAGCAGTCTTCTAGCGGGGGGGTCGGATACGCAGTATTTT | TRBD2 | 15 | TRBJ2-3 | NA | TRBV6-5
CASSLVPYRVSYEQYF | TGTGCCAGCAGCTTAGTCCCCTACAGGGTCTCCTACGAGCAGTACTTC | NA | 16 | TRBJ2-7 | NA | TRBV7-2
CASSLTGGETQYF | TGTGCCAGCAGCTTAACGGGGGGAGAGACCCAGTACTTC | TRBD2 | 13 | TRBJ2-5 | NA | TRBV7-1
CAISEGLSDTQYF | TGTGCCATCAGTGAGGGGTTATCTGATACGCAGTATTTT | NA | 13 | TRBJ2-3 | NA | TRBV10-3
CASSRTGTGFYTQYF | TGTGCCAGCAGCCGAACCGGGACAGGGTTTTATACGCAGTATTTT | TRBD1 | 15 | TRBJ2-3 | NA | TRBV5-6